The present entry profiles one T cell receptor beta chain with its context. The data were obtained in a study of blood T cell repertoires in COVID-19. Across the whole study: Spain, Italy and the United States supplied samples that represented acute and convalescent COVID-19. Sources were T cells, B-cell-depleted T cells, or PBMCs; the material itself was cDNA or gDNA.

Original methodology: The assay estimated nucleated cells by amplifying reference gene primers. Assay: immunoSEQ multiplex PCR; the TCRdb copy retains only in-frame clones and omits some. V and J calls plus clone size are reproduced from that table; the DNA served to infer D and trimming. The table records a few hundred thousand clones, about four fifths of them present only once. The CDR3 sequence is 15 residues long. Germline-derived CDR1 and CDR2 are GTSNPN and SVGIG (reference sequence). The junction had 4 bases not matched to a gene; V was cut back by 2 bases and J by 4 bases. The origin of this receptor is a woman aged 45 to 65 with acute or convalescent COVID-19. J is TRBJ2-2 and V is TRBV30, with TRBD1 matching over 10 bases. Sequenced input: peripheral blood. The CDR3 loop reads CAWSPRTGGTGELFF. The CDR3 DNA is TGTGCCTGGAGTCCTCGGACAGGGGGCACCGGGGAGCTGTTTTTT.